These 14 T cell receptor beta chains were sequenced from one sample in a study of blood T cells in healthy people across ages. A second PCR, run for about 7 to 11 cycles, used a sample-barcoded 5' primer plus a J-beta primer mix. Each CDR3 protein is one row after TCRdb ran MiXCR on the 5' RACE reads. This table has about a million distinct CDR3 sequences, around 54% appearing once. The material sequenced was blood. These receptors originate from a woman in her sixties or seventies in good health.

The V call is TRBV7-2, the J call TRBJ2-7; 7 bases are shared with TRBD2. Trimming removed 5 bases from V and 7 bases from J; junction bases left unmatched: 14. The CDR3 consists of 15 residues. Germline-derived CDR1 and CDR2 are SGHTA and FQGNSA. CDR3: CASSPPGGSFNEQYF. In DNA form, the CDR3 reads TGTGCCAGCAGCCCGCCGGGCGGGAGTTTCAATGAGCAGTACTTC.

This chain uses TRBV5-1 with TRBJ2-7; TRBD2 agrees at 15 bases. Germline trimming cut 5 bases from V and 0 bases from J; bases unmatched to any gene: 12. This CDR3 comprises 19 residues. The V gene's germline CDR1 is SGHRS and CDR2 YFSETQ. The CDR3 region is CASRKTGGTSGRNSYEQYF. The CDR3 coding sequence is TGCGCCAGCAGAAAAACGGGCGGGACTAGCGGGAGGAACTCCTACGAGCAGTACTTC.

The V and J genes are TRBV20-1 and TRBJ2-7; D call uncertain. The CDR3 length is 14 residues. Deletions cut 3 bases from V and 5 bases from J, with 17 bases between. Germline V gene data show CDR1 as DFQATT and CDR2 as SNEGSKA (reference sequence). This chain's CDR3 is CSASGSGRINEQYF. CDR3 DNA: TGCAGTGCTAGTGGTTCGGGCAGGATCAACGAGCAGTACTTC.

This sequence joins TRBV30 and TRBJ2-3; D gene ambiguous. Trimming cost V 1 base and J 5 bases, with 7 bases left between them. There are 12 residues in the CDR3. Germline V gene sequence: CDR1 GTSNPN, CDR2 SVGIG (reference sequence). The CDR3 sequence: CAWSAFGDTQYF. Written as DNA, the CDR3 is TGTGCCTGGAGTGCATTTGGAGATACGCAGTATTTT.

This rearrangement joins TRBV20-1 to TRBJ2-7; 7 bases are a match to TRBD2. In germline, CDR1 is DFQATT, CDR2 SNEGSKA (reference sequence). The CDR3 is 13 amino acids. Germline trimming cut 3 bases from V and 4 bases from J; bases unmatched to any gene: 6. DNA for the CDR3: TGCAGTGCTAGTTTGGGGGGGGGTTACGAGCAGTACTTC. Its translation is CSASLGGGYEQYF.

This chain joins TRBV4-1 and TRBJ2-4, with D possibly being TRBD1 (7 bases). TRBJ2-7 matches the DNA end more closely, so the J call is doubtful. The length of the CDR3 is 17 residues. Per the germline V gene, CDR1 is MGHRA and CDR2 is YSYEKL. This CDR3 reads CASSQDLTGRLGSEQYF. In nucleotides, the CDR3 is TGCGCCAGCAGCCAAGATTTGACAGGGCGACTAGGGAGCGAGCAGTACTTC.

For the CDR3, the DNA is TGTGCCAGCAGTCCTCCGGGACTACCCTCCTACAATGAGCAGTTCTTC. It is translated as CASSPPGLPSYNEQFF. The chain carries TRBV28 and TRBJ2-1; 7 bases map to TRBD2. CDR1 is MDHEN, CDR2 SYDVKM, per germline. The J segment lost 0 bases and the V segment lost 5 bases, leaving 7 bases of the junction unmatched. The CDR3 loop spans 16 amino acids.

J is TRBJ2-7 and V is TRBV14; 9 positions match TRBD2. Germline CDR1 and CDR2: SGHDN and FVKESK. The ends lost 2 bases at V and 1 base at J; junction bases unmatched: 15. The CDR3 has 19 amino acids. Here the CDR3 reads CASSQPGRLTSGESYEQYF. In DNA form, the CDR3 reads TGTGCCAGCAGCCAACCGGGACGGCTGACTAGCGGAGAATCCTACGAGCAGTACTTC.

The chain couples TRBV15 to TRBJ2-7; 7 bases fit TRBD2. Germline V gene data show CDR1 as LNHNV and CDR2 as YYDKDF (reference sequence). The V and J ends lost 0 bases and 4 bases, in that order; junction bases with no gene match: 6. The CDR3 has 15 residues. CDR3: CATSREQKRDYEQYF. CDR3 nucleotides: TGTGCCACCAGCAGAGAACAGAAGCGGGATTACGAGCAGTACTTC.

The gene calls are TRBV6-5 and TRBJ1-4, with D unclear. In germline, CDR1 is MNHEY, CDR2 SVGAGI. The CDR3 has 14 residues. Trimming took 6 bases from V and 8 from J, leaving 16 bases between them. The CDR3 coding sequence is TGTGCCAGCAGACGACCTGGGCGGTACGAAAAACTGTTTTTT. It codes for CASRRPGRYEKLFF.

The genes are TRBV11-1 and TRBJ2-5; no reliable D call. V was shortened by 1 base and J by 3 bases, with 12 bases between the two germline ends. The CDR3 covers 15 residues. Germline CDR1 reads SGHAT; CDR2 reads FQDESV (reference sequence). The CDR3 bases are TGTGCCAGCAGCTTAGACGGACGGAAAGAAGAGACCCAGTACTTC. Protein: CASSLDGRKEETQYF.

The count of this clonotype is one. The rearrangement uses TRBV9 and TRBJ2-7, with D uncertain. The DNA end is more similar to TRBJ2-5, so the J call may be wrong. The CDR3 contains 17 residues. Germline lookup yields CDR1 SGDLS and CDR2 YYNGEE. DNA of the CDR3: TGTGCCAGCAGCGTAGGTACCGGAAATCGGGCTGGAGAGACCCAGTACTTC. Encoded protein: CASSVGTGNRAGETQYF.

The V and J genes are TRBV30 and TRBJ1-2, with a weak D call TRBD1 (5 bases). V was trimmed by 4 bases and J by 9 bases, leaving 18 bases between them. Germline V lookup: CDR1 GTSNPN, CDR2 SVGIG (reference sequence). The CDR3 is 13 amino acids. The CDR3 DNA sequence: TGTGCCTGGACCCAAAGAACAGGCCGTAGCTACACCTTC. Translating gives CAWTQRTGRSYTF.

V usage is TRBV11-2 and J usage is TRBJ2-1, with 7 nucleotides matching TRBD2. The V gene end was trimmed by 5 bases and the J gene end by 8 bases; junction bases not matched to a gene: 6. CDR1 and CDR2 from the germline V gene are SGHAT and FQNNGV. This CDR3 has 13 amino acids. CDR3 sequence reads: CASSATSFDEQFF. CDR3 sequence (DNA): TGTGCCAGCAGCGCGACTAGCTTCGATGAGCAGTTCTTC.